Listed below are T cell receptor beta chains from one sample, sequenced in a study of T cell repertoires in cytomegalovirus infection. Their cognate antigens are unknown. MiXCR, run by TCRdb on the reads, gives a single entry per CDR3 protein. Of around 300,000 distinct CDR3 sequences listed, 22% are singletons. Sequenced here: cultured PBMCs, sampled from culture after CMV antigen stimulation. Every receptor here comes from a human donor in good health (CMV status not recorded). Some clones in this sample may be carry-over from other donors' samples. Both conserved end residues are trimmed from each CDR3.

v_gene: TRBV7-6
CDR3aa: ASSPALGAKNIQY

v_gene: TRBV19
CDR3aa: ASSAPPGRNTEAF

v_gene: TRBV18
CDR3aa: ASSPSTDSSNYGYT

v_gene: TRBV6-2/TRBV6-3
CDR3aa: ASSKRLAGVLVPNEQF

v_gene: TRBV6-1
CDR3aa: ASSTYRIETQY

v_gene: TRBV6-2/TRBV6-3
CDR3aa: ASRAQGEDYGYT

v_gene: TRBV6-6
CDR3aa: ASSYLPSVRTDTQY

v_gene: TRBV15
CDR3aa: ATSRAPSFINEQF

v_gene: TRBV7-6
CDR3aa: ASSLGSQGSEAF

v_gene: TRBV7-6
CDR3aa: AGKPGLAGFPGELF

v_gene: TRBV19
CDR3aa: ASKGARTGGYNEQF

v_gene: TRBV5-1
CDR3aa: ASSLPGKTSGSGETQY

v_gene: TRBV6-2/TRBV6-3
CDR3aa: ASSLRMGQGSYEQY

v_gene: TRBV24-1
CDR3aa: ATGAGAYNEQF

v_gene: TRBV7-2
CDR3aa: ATQSLTGRGYT

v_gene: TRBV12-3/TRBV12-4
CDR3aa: ASSFLPGGRATSKNIQY

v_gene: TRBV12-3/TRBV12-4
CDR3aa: ASSLRRSVDGYT

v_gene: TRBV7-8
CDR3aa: ASSLSTGSNEQF

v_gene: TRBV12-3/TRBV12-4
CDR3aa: ASSSVQGSTEAF

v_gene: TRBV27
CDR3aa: ASSHGVAATYEQY

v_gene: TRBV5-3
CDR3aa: ASSDPRARGGYT

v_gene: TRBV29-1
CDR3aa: SVESYTGSPETQY

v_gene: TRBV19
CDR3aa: ASSAGLAGVETQY

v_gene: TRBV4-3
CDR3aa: ASSQGRGQGADNQPQH

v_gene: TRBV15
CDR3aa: ATSAAGTGYSYEQY

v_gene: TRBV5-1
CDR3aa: ASNPGTGQQF

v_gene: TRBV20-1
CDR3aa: SATEPGHSSYEQY

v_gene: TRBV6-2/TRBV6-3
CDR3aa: ASSYSKGGDYNEQF

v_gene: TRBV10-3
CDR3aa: AISLFVQGYGYT

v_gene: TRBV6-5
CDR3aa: ASRRTSEYWEQY

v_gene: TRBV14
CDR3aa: ASSQRLAGGPRNDEQF